The entry that follows covers one TCR beta chain sequence. This same CDR3 is encoded by further DNA sequences in the sample. The record originates from a study of blood T cell repertoires in COVID-19. About the research overall: Collection of acute and convalescent COVID-19 samples took place in the United States, Italy and Spain.

Germline V gene data show CDR1 as MNHEY and CDR2 as SMNVEV (reference sequence). The V end lost 9 bases, the J end lost 0 bases, and 14 bases lay between the germline ends. The CDR3 covers 14 residues. Methods used by the authors: The authors estimated nucleated cell counts from reference gene primer amplification. Produced via immunoSEQ multiplex PCR; TCRdb's table is partial and in-frame only. D and trimming were read from the DNA, whereas the V and J calls and clone size are those reported in that table. The sample includes 250,000 to 350,000 clones, roughly 87% seen only once; the top ten take approximately 2.4%.

The genes are TRBV27 and TRBJ1-2; the D gene is possibly TRBD1 (6 bases). The material sequenced was peripheral blood. The sequence derives from a man aged 18 to 30 with active or convalescent COVID-19. This CDR3 is CASRVGGANYGYTF. The CDR3 region has the DNA TGTGCCAGTAGAGTAGGGGGAGCTAACTATGGCTACACCTTC.